Detailed here is one T cell receptor (beta chain). The target antigen is unknown. This sample is part of a study of response to subunit inactivated influenza vaccine. The CDR3 spans 14 residues. The germline gives CDR1 SGHTA, CDR2 FQGNSA. Between the trimmed V and J ends, which lost 3 bases and 1 base, there was a span of 6 bases. Study conclusions and caveats: Only a handful of new T cells, the authors suggested, are recruited with each seasonal influenza vaccination.

TCRdb reanalysed the RT-PCR reads using MiXCR and keeps one entry per CDR3 protein. Among hundreds of thousands of distinct CDR3 sequences listed, about 25% were seen once. The sequenced sample was CD4+ T cells sorted from PBMCs, obtained 5 to 6 days after vaccination. The receptor was isolated from a man aged 45-65 years who received an inactivated influenza vaccine. This chain connects TRBV7-2 to TRBJ2-2; D is unresolved. CDR3 sequence: CASSFTRNTGELFF. CDR3 DNA sequence: TGTGCCAGCAGCTTCACGCGGAACACCGGGGAGCTGTTTTTT. Based on the CDR3 plus reference TRBV7-2 and TRBJ2-2, the full variable domain is GAGVSQSPSNKVTEKGKDVELRCDPISGHTALYWYRQSLGQGLEFLIYFQGNSAPDKSGLPSDRFSAERTGGSVSTLTIQRTQQEDSAVYLCASSFTRNTGELFFGEGSRLTVL.